The 16 T cell receptor beta chains in this list originate from one sample, sequenced in a study of graft-versus-host responses after intestinal transplantation. Sequencing used immunoSEQ multiplex PCR; TCRdb keeps in-frame clones, though not all of them. Of about 78,000 clones listed, 80% to 90% are singletons. These TCRs are of unknown antigen specificity. The specimen was unstimulated CD8+ T cells sorted from spleen or lymph node cells, collected before transplant. Every receptor here comes from a human donor who was the organ donor for an intestinal transplant.

As for this clone: Different DNA sequences within this sample yield the same CDR3. The V gene is TRBV5-6, the J gene TRBJ2-6, with unresolved D. Trimming removed 6 bases from V and 6 bases from J, with 25 bases in between. This CDR3 is built from 18 residues. Per the germline V gene, CDR1 is SGHDT and CDR2 is YYEEEE. CDR3 protein: CASTSGPGHRLPANVLTF. The CDR3 DNA reads as TGTGCCAGCACCTCAGGCCCAGGTCATAGATTACCGGCCAACGTCCTGACTTTC.

This clone was found a few times. The chain combines TRBV27 with TRBJ2-3; no definite D call. The germline CDR1 and CDR2 sequences are MNHEY and SMNVEV (reference sequence). V was pared by 7 bases and J by 0 bases, with 14 bases between. CDR3 length: 15 amino acids. The CDR3 reads CASIPQMSSTDTQYF. The CDR3 DNA reads as TGTGCCAGCATTCCCCAAATGAGCAGCACAGATACGCAGTATTTT.

The genes are TRBV7-9 and TRBJ2-2; D unresolved. The ends were cut back, 3 bases at V and 5 bases at J, with 10 bases in the middle. The germline V gene encodes CDR1 SEHNR and CDR2 FQNEAQ (reference sequence). The CDR3 contains 14 residues. CDR3 region: CASSLQWVTGELFF. The CDR3 nucleotides read TGTGCCAGCAGCTTGCAGTGGGTTACCGGGGAGCTGTTTTTT.

V and J are TRBV5-6 and TRBJ2-2; D is undetermined. Germline-derived CDR1 and CDR2 are SGHDT and YYEEEE. Trimming took off 1 base at V and 7 bases at J, with 11 bases between the two ends. This CDR3 comprises 14 residues. CDR3 sequence reads: CASSLLLWDGELFF. Written as DNA, the CDR3 is TGTGCCAGCAGCTTGTTATTATGGGACGGGGAGCTGTTTTTT.

The gene calls are TRBV5-6 and TRBJ2-1; the D is unclear. V gave up 7 bases and J gave up 5 bases, with 10 bases separating them. The CDR3 runs to 12 residues. Per germline, CDR1 SGHDT and CDR2 YYEEEE. CDR3 in amino acids: CASPQSDNEQFF. In DNA form, the CDR3 reads TGTGCCAGCCCACAGTCCGACAATGAGCAGTTCTTC.

The chain has TRBV7-3 and TRBJ1-5, with 8 bases lining up with TRBD1. Germline values: CDR1 SGHTA, CDR2 FQGTGA. V trimming: 4 bases; J trimming: 1 base; junction bases outside the gene matches: 3. This CDR3 is built from 15 residues. CDR3 nucleotide sequence: TGTGCCAGCAGCTCTTGGACAGGGAGCAATCAGCCCCAGCATTTT. This sequence encodes CASSSWTGSNQPQHF. Full variable domain (outside the CDR3, taken from reference TRBV7-3 and TRBJ1-5): GAGVSQTPSNKVTEKGKYVELRCDPISGHTALYWYRQSLGQGPEFLIYFQGTGAADDSGLPNDRFFAVRPEGSVSTLKIQRTERGDSAVYLCASSSWTGSNQPQHFGDGTRLSIL.

V usage is TRBV6-5 and J usage is TRBJ2-3, with D unclear. The germline V gene encodes CDR1 MNHEY and CDR2 SVGAGI. With 2 bases removed from V and 4 bases from J, the gap between germline ends came to 16 bases. CDR3 size: 16 residues. The chain's CDR3 is CASSYHPGLVSDTQYF. The CDR3, as DNA: TGTGCCAGCAGTTACCACCCGGGTTTAGTTTCAGATACGCAGTATTTT.

The V and J genes are TRBV4-2 and TRBJ2-5; D may be TRBD2 (6 bases). V was trimmed by 5 bases and J by 1 base, leaving 17 bases between them. CDR3 size: 16 residues. Germline V lookup: CDR1 LGHNA, CDR2 YNFKEQ. CDR3: CASSNYARESQETQYF. The CDR3 nucleotides read TGTGCCAGCAGCAACTACGCCCGGGAGAGCCAAGAGACCCAGTACTTC.

The chain couples TRBV28 to TRBJ2-2; possible D gene TRBD2, 5 bases. The ends were cut back, 4 bases at V and 1 base at J, with 10 bases in the middle. Germline-derived CDR1 and CDR2 are MDHEN and SYDVKM. This CDR3 spans 15 amino acids. CDR3 amino acids: CASSSMDWNTGELFF. As DNA, the CDR3 is TGTGCCAGCAGTTCGATGGACTGGAACACCGGGGAGCTGTTTTTT.

The chain joins TRBV28 to TRBJ1-2, with 9 bases matching TRBD1. CDR3 length: 13 amino acids. Germline V gives CDR1 MDHEN, CDR2 SYDVKM. After removal of 3 bases from V and 8 bases from J, the junction contained 4 bases not matched to a gene. The CDR3 bases are TGTGCCAGCAGTTTCGGACAGGGGAACGGCTACACCTTC. Its translation is CASSFGQGNGYTF.

The rearrangement links TRBV19 to TRBJ1-1; D remains ambiguous. The V gene's germline CDR1 is LNHDA and CDR2 SQIVND (reference sequence). The CDR3 contains 15 residues. Trimming took 1 base from V and 1 from J, leaving 10 bases between them. The CDR3 is CASSIANGRNTEAFF. In DNA form, the CDR3 reads TGTGCCAGTAGTATAGCAAACGGTAGGAACACTGAAGCTTTCTTT.

This chain links TRBV10-1 with TRBJ2-1; tentatively, D is TRBD2 (5 bases). Germline CDR1 WNHNN, CDR2 SYGVQD (reference sequence). With 5 bases removed from V and 2 bases from J, the gap between germline ends came to 13 bases. The CDR3 loop spans 15 amino acids. The CDR3 DNA is TGCGCCAGCAGTCGACTAAAGACCACCTACAATGAGCAGTTCTTC. Translated, it gives CASSRLKTTYNEQFF.

V gene TRBV7-9 combines with J gene TRBJ2-7; D is unclear. Germline V gene lookup returns CDR1 SEHNR and CDR2 FQNEAQ (reference sequence). Trimming removed 10 bases at V and 3 bases at J, with 13 bases between. The CDR3 runs to 12 residues. The DNA for the CDR3 is TGTGCCACCGAAAACCCGAACTACGAGCAGTACTTC. Translating gives CATENPNYEQYF.

The chain recombines TRBV30 with TRBJ2-7, with D unresolved. Per germline, CDR1 GTSNPN and CDR2 SVGIG (reference sequence). With 0 bases removed from V and 3 bases from J, the gap between germline ends came to 9 bases. The CDR3 length is 13 residues. This CDR3 reads CAWSVPGNYEQYF. The CDR3 DNA sequence: TGTGCCTGGAGTGTACCGGGTAACTACGAGCAGTACTTC.

The chain combines TRBV23-1 with TRBJ1-5; 12 positions match TRBD1. TRBV23-1 is annotated as an ORF whose role is uncertain. This CDR3 has 17 residues. Germline trimming cut 2 bases from V and 6 bases from J; bases unmatched to any gene: 8. CDR3 sequence: CASSQPTGTGGLQPQHF. CDR3 sequence (DNA): TGCGCCAGCAGTCAACCCACCGGGACAGGGGGCCTTCAGCCCCAGCATTTT.

This sequence joins TRBV28 and TRBJ2-7; 11 bases fit TRBD1. The CDR3 totals 14 residues. Losses at the gene ends were 7 bases for V and 6 bases for J; bases not matched to a gene: 8. Germline V gene sequence: CDR1 MDHEN, CDR2 SYDVKM. Here the CDR3 reads CASIRTGGSGEQYF. The DNA for the CDR3 is TGTGCCAGCATCCGGACAGGGGGCAGCGGCGAGCAGTACTTC.